Here is one T cell receptor (beta chain) with its context. The target of this receptor is not known. Per-base quality was not reported, and no clone a single base away is much larger than it. Peripheral blood CD8+ and CD4+ T cells from healthy donors, Susac syndrome patients and multiple sclerosis patients were profiled by high-throughput TCR beta sequencing. The Susac syndrome patients fulfilled recently defined diagnostic criteria for definite or probable disease. Bulk CD8+ and CD4+ T cells were purified magnetically by negative isolation, whereas CD8+ TEMRA cells were enriched by FACS. Blood was collected in EDTA tubes and processed within 24 hours, with PBMCs isolated through density gradient centrifugation. PBMCs destined for TCR sequencing were cryopreserved in liquid nitrogen and later thawed in a 37 °C water bath. The sorted or isolated CD4+, CD8+ and CD8+ TEMRA cells had a purity of 90% or higher.

This specimen comes from a study of CD8 T cells in Susac syndrome (dated by TCRdb to between 2019 and 2020). About the study as a whole: Among the Susac syndrome patients who were sequenced, clinically active disease was present in five or six and clinical remission was observed in 8 or 9. Whether CD8+ T cell activation and differentiation in Susac syndrome was antigen driven was tested using repertoire sequencing. At blood withdrawal, Susac syndrome patients were either therapy-naive, taking corticosteroids (in some cases with IVIg as well), or taking IVIg alone. General findings and caveats noted by the study authors: The number of individuals in the TCR sequencing and HLA analysis was recognized as being relatively small. In patients with Susac syndrome, the CD4+ T cell repertoire showed no detectable clonal expansion.

RNA was extracted using the RNeasy kit, and roughly 0.45 to 1 microgram was reverse transcribed with random hexamers. The immunoSEQ multiplex PCR assay, covering 54 Vbeta and 13 Jbeta segments, was used to amplify TCR beta CDR3 regions. PCR amplification bias was corrected by using a synthetic template baseline for primer optimization and computational correction. In the paper's pipeline: Reads were annotated to V, D and J genes according to IMGT and were analyzed with immunoSEQ Analyzer, with only productive sequences retained. Clonality was calculated as one minus the Shannon entropy normalized by log2 of the number of productive unique sequences. Public and private clones were assessed among the 100 most prevalent clones of each patient and control. A clone was defined as Susac-specific if it was absent from the healthy and MS cohorts, from about 1,100 published viral clones and from other ImmuneACCESS disease sequences. The public reads were reanalyzed by TCRdb: fastp trimming at Q25, MiXCR alignment, in-frame beta chains only. When rows share a CDR3 protein, they turn into one entry using the most common DNA and genes. The V and J calls come from TCRdb's annotation, not from the publication. This sample holds 110,000 to 150,000 distinct CDR3 sequences; roughly 95% were observed only once. The top ten clones comprise over 0.065% of the sample.

The sample taken for sequencing was CD4+ T cells from PBMCs. The source of this sequence is a human donor with Susac syndrome.

The CDR3 region: CASSRFFSNNEQFF. Here is the DNA: TGTGCCAGCAGCCGATTCTTTTCGAACAATGAGCAGTTCTTC. The sequence joins TRBV9 to TRBJ2-1; the D gene remains uncertain. V drops 4 bases and J drops 5 bases, leaving 13 bases in between. There are 14 amino acids in the CDR3, from cysteine to phenylalanine inclusive. This entry keeps only the CDR3 DNA: 42 bases, framed from base 1. CDR1 and CDR2, looked up from the germline V gene, are SGDLS and YYNGEE.